This TCR beta chain came from a study of blood T cells in healthy people across ages. This clonotype turned up a few times. As yet, its antigen is unknown. CDR3 length equals 13 residues. Healthy Caucasians from Russia aged about 6 to 90 served as donors. The study, taken as a whole, reports: PBMC samples, being unsorted, prevented any conclusive comparison of naive and antigen-experienced cells.

Next came a second PCR, run for about 6 to 12 cycles, which used a sample-barcoded 5' primer along with a J-beta primer mix. Using its own MiXCR run on the 5' RACE reads, TCRdb lists one record per CDR3 protein. Of about 510,000 distinct CDR3 sequences listed, 25% to 35% are singletons. This same sample was also part of a study on T cells of mothers and their children. That work contributes: A handful of children, together with their three healthy Caucasian mothers, made up the donors.

This receptor was obtained from a boy aged 2 to 9 in good health. The chain links TRBV12-3 or TRBV12-4 to TRBJ2-5; possible D gene TRBD1, 6 bases. The J call may be mistaken, given a closer DNA end match to TRBJ2-1. Sequencing used blood. CDR3 region: CASSFDRYNEQFF. In nucleotides, the CDR3 is TGTGCCAGCAGTTTTGACAGGTACAATGAGCAGTTCTTC.